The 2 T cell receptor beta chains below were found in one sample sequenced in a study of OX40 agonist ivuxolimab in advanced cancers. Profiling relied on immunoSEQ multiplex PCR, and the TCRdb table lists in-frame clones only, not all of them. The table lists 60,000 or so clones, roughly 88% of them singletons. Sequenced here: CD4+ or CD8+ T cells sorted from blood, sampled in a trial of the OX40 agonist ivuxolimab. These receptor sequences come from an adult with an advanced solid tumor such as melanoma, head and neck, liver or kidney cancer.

CDR3 residues: CASSLGTGSSGANVLTF. CDR3 DNA: TGTGCCAGCAGTTTAGGGACGGGTTCCTCTGGGGCCAACGTCCTGACTTTC. The chain recombines TRBV28 with TRBJ2-6; D might be TRBD1 or TRBD2, each matching 5 bases. The germline V gene encodes CDR1 MDHEN and CDR2 SYDVKM. The CDR3 is 17 residues long. The V and J ends lost 2 bases and 0 bases respectively, with 11 bases between them. The full variable domain, completed using reference TRBV28 and TRBJ2-6, is DVKVTQSSRYLVKRTGEKVFLECVQDMDHENMFWYRQDPGLGLRLIYFSYDVKMKEKGDIPEGYSVSREKKERFSLILESASTNQTSMYLCASSLGTGSSGANVLTFGAGSRLTVL.

In nucleotides, the CDR3 is TGTGCCAGCTCACCCTCAGGACTAGCGGGGGGAACGGATACGCAGTATTTT. Translating it yields CASSPSGLAGGTDTQYF. V gene TRBV18 combines with J gene TRBJ2-3, with TRBD2 matching 14 bases. Germline V gives CDR1 KGHSH, CDR2 LQKENI. This CDR3 region has 17 residues. V was clipped by 3 bases and J by 6 bases; unmatched bases: 8.